The next 21 T cell receptor beta chains were all read from a single sample in a study of identical twins. TCRdb fed the 5' RACE reads into MiXCR, producing one record per CDR3 protein. Of a few hundred thousand distinct CDR3 sequences in the sample, about 12% were seen once. These data also formed part of another study, on yellow fever vaccine responses in identical twins.

Specimen: CD8+ T cells sorted from blood. The origin of the receptors is a woman aged 18-29 years in good health.

The sample holds one count of this clonotype. The chain combines TRBV4-1 with TRBJ1-3, with 8 bases aligning to TRBD1. CDR1 and CDR2 (germline): MGHRA, YSYEKL. V shed 5 bases, J shed 2 bases, and the junction held 8 bases outside the gene matches. CDR3 length equals 16 residues. For the CDR3, the DNA is TGCGCCAGCAGCACGACAGGGGTATATCCTGGAAACACCATATATTTT. This sequence encodes CASSTTGVYPGNTIYF.

This clonotype has a handful of counts. This chain connects TRBV6-6 to TRBJ1-4; D is undetermined. CDR3 length equals 11 residues. The V and J ends lost 7 bases and 11 bases respectively, with 11 bases between them. Germline V CDR1 and CDR2: MNHNY, SVGAGI (reference sequence). Here the CDR3 reads CASTDKWKLFF. In nucleotides, the CDR3 is TGTGCCAGCACCGACAAGTGGAAACTGTTTTTT.

V and J are TRBV20-1 and TRBJ2-7; 10 bases are a match to TRBD1. V dropped 6 bases and J dropped 3; count of bases not matched to a gene: 8. Germline lookup yields CDR1 DFQATT and CDR2 SNEGSKA (reference sequence). This CDR3 contains 14 residues. The CDR3 protein is CSARRGQGIYEQYV. CDR3 nucleotides: TGCAGTGCAAGAAGGGGACAGGGGATCTACGAGCAGTACGTC.

The V call is TRBV20-1, the J call TRBJ2-1, with a tentative D call TRBD1 (6 bases). The CDR3 is 13 amino acids. Germline V gives CDR1 DFQATT, CDR2 SNEGSKA (reference sequence). Trimming removed 6 bases at V and 5 bases at J, with 14 bases between. CDR3 sequence: CSACGGLNNEQFF. The CDR3 DNA reads as TGCAGTGCCTGTGGGGGCCTAAACAATGAGCAGTTCTTC.

This chain joins TRBV5-1 and TRBJ1-4, with D uncertain. V lost 4 bases and J 2 bases, leaving 6 bases between the germline ends. Germline V CDR1 and CDR2: SGHRS, YFSETQ. The CDR3 consists of 13 residues. The CDR3 sequence is CASSGWTNEKLFF. The CDR3 region has the DNA TGCGCCAGCAGCGGTTGGACTAATGAAAAACTGTTTTTT.

This clonotype was detected ten times or more. The V and J genes are TRBV4-1 and TRBJ2-1; 10 bases map to TRBD2. Germline CDR1 reads MGHRA; CDR2 reads YSYEKL. This CDR3 has 15 amino acids. Trimming removed 6 bases from V and 10 bases from J; junction bases left unmatched: 12. The CDR3 loop reads CASRIERGGTEEQFF. In nucleotides, the CDR3 is TGCGCCAGCAGGATAGAGCGGGGGGGGACTGAGGAGCAGTTCTTC.

This clonotype showed up just a few times. This sequence joins TRBV9 and TRBJ1-5; tentative D call: TRBD1 (6 bases). CDR3 length: 14 residues. V was cut by 4 bases and J by 4 bases, with 12 bases left in between. The germline V gene has CDR1 SGDLS and CDR2 YYNGEE. The CDR3 region is CASSLGGENQPQHF. The CDR3 nucleotides are TGTGCCAGCAGCCTAGGGGGAGAGAATCAGCCCCAGCATTTT.

V and J are TRBV3-1 and TRBJ2-7, with TRBD2 matching over 8 bases. V lost 4 bases, J lost 5 bases, and 10 bases stayed unmatched. There are 15 residues in the CDR3. The germline gives CDR1 LGHDT, CDR2 YNNKEL (reference sequence). The CDR3 coding sequence is TGTGCCAGCAGCCCAAAAAGGGTACTAGCGGACGAGCAGTACTTC. It encodes CASSPKRVLADEQYF.

The chain couples TRBV7-9 to TRBJ1-6; no firm D call. Germline V gene sequence: CDR1 SEHNR, CDR2 FQNEAQ (reference sequence). The CDR3 loop spans 15 amino acids. The V gene lost 1 base and the J gene lost 4 bases, with 8 bases spanning the gap. CDR3 bases: TGTGCCAGCAGCTTAGTGGTGGGGTATAATTCACCCCTCCACTTT. This codes for CASSLVVGYNSPLHF.

V gene TRBV2 combines with J gene TRBJ2-1, with 9 positions matching TRBD2. Germline V gene sequence: CDR1 SNHLY, CDR2 FYNNEI. The CDR3 totals 15 residues. J was trimmed by 2 bases and V by 6 bases; bases with no gene match: 5. CDR3 residues: CASRRTSETYNEQFF. CDR3 nucleotide sequence: TGTGCCAGCAGACGGACTAGCGAAACCTACAATGAGCAGTTCTTC. The complete variable domain, with remaining parts taken from reference TRBV2 and TRBJ2-1, reads EPEVTQTPSHQVTQMGQEVILRCVPISNHLYFYWYRQILGQKVEFLVSFYNNEISEKSEIFDDQFSVERPDGSNFTLKIRSTKLEDSAMYFCASRRTSETYNEQFFGPGTRLTVL.

The J gene is TRBJ2-5, the V gene TRBV18, with TRBD2 identical over 11 bases. The V gene's germline CDR1 is KGHSH and CDR2 LQKENI. The trim removed 6 bases at V and 2 bases at J, leaving 5 bases unmatched. The CDR3 has 15 residues. The CDR3 DNA is TGTGCCAGCTCGCCGGGACTAGCGGAACAAGAGACCCAGTACTTC. It codes for CASSPGLAEQETQYF.

A few counts support this clonotype. This chain links TRBV20-1 with TRBJ2-3, with D tentatively TRBD2 (5 bases). Looked up from germline, CDR1 is DFQATT and CDR2 is SNEGSKA (reference sequence). The CDR3 spans 14 residues. Trimming cost V 3 bases and J 0 bases, with 10 bases left between them. The CDR3 coding sequence is TGCAGTGCTAGGTGGTTAGCGAGCACAGATACGCAGTATTTT. Protein sequence: CSARWLASTDTQYF.

This clonotype showed up just a few times. The chain is built from TRBV20-1 and TRBJ2-7, with D hard to call. The CDR3 spans 14 residues. V was shortened by 3 bases and J by 2 bases, with 14 bases between the two germline ends. CDR1 and CDR2 (germline): DFQATT, SNEGSKA (reference sequence). The CDR3 DNA reads as TGCAGTGCTAGCTTCTCACGTGGGCCCTACGAGCAGTACGTC. The encoded protein is CSASFSRGPYEQYV.

The rearrangement joins TRBV28 to TRBJ2-1; 12 nucleotides align to TRBD2. The CDR3 contains 15 residues. Trimming took 3 bases from V and 6 from J; bases not matched to a gene: 3. Germline V gene data show CDR1 as MDHEN and CDR2 as SYDVKM. The CDR3 is CASSLGLAGLNEQFF. The CDR3 DNA follows: TGTGCCAGCAGTTTGGGACTAGCGGGCCTCAATGAGCAGTTCTTC.

The genes are TRBV28 and TRBJ2-3; D possibly corresponds to TRBD2 (6 bases). The germline V gene encodes CDR1 MDHEN and CDR2 SYDVKM. Trimming pared 4 bases from V and 2 bases from J, leaving 13 bases between. This CDR3 has 15 residues. CDR3 sequence reads: CASSSKRGNTDTQYF. The DNA for the CDR3 is TGTGCCAGCAGTTCTAAACGGGGGAACACAGATACGCAGTATTTT.

This clonotype was observed a few times. The V and J genes are TRBV3-1 and TRBJ2-3; the D gene is possibly TRBD2 (6 bases). V lost 0 bases and J lost 5, with 15 bases in between. The V gene's germline CDR1 is LGHDT and CDR2 YNNKEL (reference sequence). CDR3 length equals 16 residues. The CDR3 loop is CASSQEATSRGDTQYF. The CDR3, as DNA: TGTGCCAGCAGCCAAGAAGCAACTAGCCGTGGAGATACGCAGTATTTT.

This clonotype has only a few counts. The J gene is TRBJ2-7, the V gene TRBV19; 8 bases are shared with TRBD2. Germline lookup yields CDR1 LNHDA and CDR2 SQIVND (reference sequence). V trimming: 4 bases; J trimming: 6 bases; junction bases outside the gene matches: 8. CDR3 length equals 14 residues. The CDR3 spells CASSRASGRTEQYF. The CDR3 bases are TGTGCCAGTAGTAGGGCTAGCGGGCGGACCGAGCAGTACTTC.

The chain joins TRBV14 to TRBJ1-1, with a tentative D call TRBD1 (5 bases). The germline gives CDR1 SGHDN, CDR2 FVKESK. Trimming removed 0 bases at V and 1 base at J, with 15 bases between. This CDR3 has 17 residues. The CDR3 region has the DNA TGTGCCAGCAGCCAAGATTCCCCAGGGAGATCGAACACTGAAGCTTTCTTT. This gives the protein CASSQDSPGRSNTEAFF. The complete variable domain, with remaining parts taken from reference TRBV14 and TRBJ1-1, reads EAGVTQFPSHSVIEKGQTVTLRCDPISGHDNLYWYRRVMGKEIKFLLHFVKESKQDESGMPNNRFLAERTGGTYSTLKVQPAELEDSGVYFCASSQDSPGRSNTEAFFGQGTRLTVV.

This clonotype came up a few times. The chain couples TRBV28 to TRBJ2-1; D not certain. The CDR3 totals 13 residues. CDR1 is MDHEN, CDR2 SYDVKM, per germline. With 3 bases removed from V and 4 bases from J, the gap between germline ends came to 7 bases. CDR3 region: CASSFKKYNEQFF. In DNA form, the CDR3 reads TGTGCCAGCAGTTTCAAAAAATACAATGAGCAGTTCTTC. Supplemented by reference TRBV28 and TRBJ2-1, the full variable domain reads DVKVTQSSRYLVKRTGEKVFLECVQDMDHENMFWYRQDPGLGLRLIYFSYDVKMKEKGDIPEGYSVSREKKERFSLILESASTNQTSMYLCASSFKKYNEQFFGPGTRLTVL.

The sample holds a few counts of this clonotype. The chain couples TRBV11-2 to TRBJ2-3, with 7 bases fitting TRBD2. V lost 5 bases to trimming and J lost 2 bases; unmatched junction nucleotides: 13. CDR1 and CDR2 (germline): SGHAT, FQNNGV. The CDR3 runs 17 residues. The CDR3 loop is CASSPYLAETTTDTQYF. The CDR3 DNA reads as TGTGCCAGCAGCCCATACCTAGCGGAAACTACCACAGATACGCAGTATTTT.

The chain uses TRBV7-9 and TRBJ2-7, with D hard to call. Germline CDR1 reads SEHNR; CDR2 reads FQNEAQ (reference sequence). There are 13 residues in the CDR3. V gave up 5 bases and J gave up 11 bases, with 19 bases separating them. The DNA for the CDR3 is TGTGCCAGCAGCCCGCCCTCCTTCGGCATTGAGTACGTC. Translation: CASSPPSFGIEYV.